These 28 T cell receptor beta chains came from one sample sequenced in a study of identical twins. TCRdb itself ran the 5' RACE reads through MiXCR, one entry per CDR3 protein. The repertoire has approximately 550,000 distinct CDR3 sequences, around 22% of them found once; the top ten carry more than 0.4%. The same sample was also used in a study of yellow fever vaccine responses in identical twins.

The sequenced material came from CD4+ T cells sorted from blood. These receptor sequences come from a young woman in good health.

This clonotype was seen a few times. CDR3: CASSPLWRQLNTEAFF. CDR3 in DNA: TGTGCCAGCAGCCCCCTGTGGCGACAGCTAAACACTGAAGCTTTCTTT. The rearrangement links TRBV9 to TRBJ1-1; weak D call: TRBD1 (5 bases). Germline V lookup: CDR1 SGDLS, CDR2 YYNGEE. V lost 4 bases and J 2 bases, leaving 18 bases between the germline ends. The CDR3 extends over 16 amino acids.

J is TRBJ2-4 and V is TRBV2, with 10 nucleotides matching TRBD1. V was clipped by 7 bases and J by 9 bases; unmatched bases: 3. Germline loops: CDR1 SNHLY, CDR2 FYNNEI. This CDR3 region has 12 residues. The CDR3 DNA follows: TGTGCCAGCATGAGGACAGGGGGCATTCAGTACTTC. It is translated as CASMRTGGIQYF.

This clonotype has a handful of counts. The chain recombines TRBV29-1 with TRBJ2-5; D might be TRBD2 (6 bases). CDR3 length: 13 amino acids. Trimming took off 4 bases at V and 5 bases at J, with 14 bases between the two ends. Germline V gene data show CDR1 as SQVTM and CDR2 as ANQGSEA. For the CDR3, the DNA is TGCAGCGTTGTGGAGGGAGGTTTTGAGACCCAGTACTTC. Translation gives CSVVEGGFETQYF.

This clonotype showed up just a few times. This chain joins TRBV7-9 and TRBJ1-6, with D unclear. The germline gives CDR1 SEHNR, CDR2 FQNEAQ (reference sequence). V dropped 5 bases and J dropped 10 bases, with 9 bases sitting between them. This CDR3 spans 12 amino acids. The CDR3 spells CASSLTRSPLHF. In DNA, the CDR3 is TGTGCCAGCAGCCTTACCCGGTCACCCCTCCACTTT.

V and J are TRBV2 and TRBJ2-3; possible D gene TRBD2, 6 bases. Germline CDR1 is SNHLY and CDR2 is FYNNEI. The CDR3 is 16 residues long. V lost 4 bases, J lost 4 bases, and 18 bases lay in between. CDR3 loop: CASSVQRVGRSDTQYF. CDR3 DNA: TGTGCCAGCAGTGTCCAGCGGGTGGGGCGTTCAGATACGCAGTATTTT.

The CDR3 protein is CASSGEKGLAYSYNEQFF. CDR3 coding DNA: TGCGCCAGCAGTGGCGAAAAAGGACTAGCGTATTCCTACAATGAGCAGTTCTTC. The rearrangement uses TRBV10-1 and TRBJ2-1, with 9 bases that match TRBD2. The ends lost 4 bases at V and 1 base at J; junction bases unmatched: 11. Germline assignment: CDR1 WNHNN and CDR2 SYGVQD (reference sequence). The CDR3 totals 18 residues.

For the CDR3, the DNA is TGTGCCAGCAGCCAGGATCTAACCTATAATGAAAAACTGTTTTTT. It yields the protein CASSQDLTYNEKLFF. This sequence joins TRBV7-9 and TRBJ1-4; D remains ambiguous. The V end was cut by 5 bases, the J end by 4 bases, with 14 bases between. This CDR3 spans 15 amino acids. Germline-derived CDR1 and CDR2 are SEHNR and FQNEAQ (reference sequence). The full variable domain, with the rest looked up from reference TRBV7-9 and TRBJ1-4, is DTGVSQNPRHKITKRGQNVTFRCDPISEHNRLYWYRQTLGQGPEFLTYFQNEAQLEKSRLLSDRFSAERPKGSFSTLEIQRTEQGDSAMYLCASSQDLTYNEKLFFGSGTQLSVL.

Concerning this clonotype: At one end, the junction sequence differs from germline, possibly due to a read error. The rearrangement joins TRBV25-1 to TRBJ2-6, with D hard to call. Germline CDR1 reads MGHDK; CDR2 reads SYGVNS. The CDR3 runs to 18 residues. Written as DNA, the CDR3 is TGTGCCAGCGGTGAATACTCTTCTCGTGGCTCTGGGGCCAACGTCCTGACTTTC. It specifies CASGEYSSRGSGANVLTF.

The rearrangement links TRBV4-1 to TRBJ2-7, with D perhaps matching TRBD1 (5 bases). The CDR3 contains 15 residues. Per germline, CDR1 MGHRA and CDR2 YSYEKL. With 4 bases removed from V and 0 bases from J, the gap between germline ends came to 13 bases. The CDR3 sequence: CASSPRATNSYEQYF. The CDR3 DNA sequence: TGCGCCAGCAGCCCCAGGGCGACCAACTCCTACGAGCAGTACTTC.

The table lists this clonotype with a few counts. The chain has TRBV29-1 and TRBJ2-3; possible D gene TRBD2, 5 bases. The CDR3 has 16 residues. V was clipped by 4 bases and J by 2 bases, with 19 bases between them. The germline V gene encodes CDR1 SQVTM and CDR2 ANQGSEA. This CDR3 is CSVVGLEGSYTDTQYF. CDR3 DNA sequence: TGCAGCGTTGTTGGCTTAGAGGGCAGTTACACAGATACGCAGTATTTT.

This clonotype was picked up many times. This chain joins TRBV12-3 or TRBV12-4 and TRBJ2-2; possibly TRBD2 for D (5 bases). V dropped 7 bases and J dropped 7 bases, with 10 bases sitting between them. The CDR3 totals 12 residues. CDR3 nucleotides: TGTGCCAGCACCAACGGAGGCGGGGAGCTGTTTTTT. Translated: CASTNGGGELFF.

This clonotype was seen only a few times. The chain is built from TRBV10-2 and TRBJ2-1; 14 nucleotides agree with TRBD2. Unmatched junction bases numbered 3, after V lost 6 bases and J lost 5 bases. The germline gives CDR1 WSHSY, CDR2 SAAADI. The length of the CDR3 is 15 residues. The CDR3 coding sequence is TGCGCCAGCAGGACGGGACTAGCGGGAGACAATGAGCAGTTCTTC. Its protein product is CASRTGLAGDNEQFF.

The chain carries TRBV20-1 and TRBJ2-7, with D hard to call. Germline V lookup: CDR1 DFQATT, CDR2 SNEGSKA (reference sequence). The germline V and J ends were trimmed by 3 bases and 3 bases, with 15 bases remaining between them. The CDR3 runs to 14 residues. Here the CDR3 reads CSASGLGANYEQYF. The CDR3 bases are TGCAGTGCTAGTGGGTTGGGCGCCAACTACGAGCAGTACTTC.

The chain links TRBV20-1 to TRBJ2-2; perhaps TRBD2 as D (6 bases). The CDR3 runs 14 residues. V lost 4 bases and J 0 bases, leaving 9 bases between the germline ends. The germline V gene encodes CDR1 DFQATT and CDR2 SNEGSKA (reference sequence). The CDR3 DNA is TGCAGTGCTAAAAGCGGGTCGAACACCGGGGAGCTGTTTTTT. This translates into CSAKSGSNTGELFF.

The chain employs TRBV12-3 or TRBV12-4 and TRBJ2-7; 8 nucleotides agree with TRBD1. V shed 6 bases and J 2 bases; nucleotides not matched to a gene: 6. This CDR3 spans 14 amino acids. CDR3 loop: CASRPRDRTYEQYF. The DNA of the CDR3 is TGTGCCAGCAGGCCCCGGGACAGGACCTACGAGCAGTACTTC.

This clonotype was seen a handful of times. This sequence joins TRBV20-1 and TRBJ2-7; D remains ambiguous. CDR1 and CDR2 (germline): DFQATT, SNEGSKA (reference sequence). V was cut by 3 bases and J by 1 base, with 10 bases left in between. The CDR3 is 13 residues long. The CDR3 nucleotides read TGCAGTGCTAGTCGCCTCCCGTCCTACGAGCAGTACTTC. Protein: CSASRLPSYEQYF.

The chain carries TRBV7-8 and TRBJ2-7; TRBD2 matches 11 bases. V lost 3 bases, J lost 6 bases, and 4 bases stayed unmatched. This CDR3 comprises 14 residues. Germline CDR1 and CDR2: SGHVS and FQNEAQ. The CDR3 DNA reads TGTGCCAGCAGCTTCGGGACTAGCGGATTCGAGCAGTACTTC. This encodes CASSFGTSGFEQYF.

The V gene is TRBV12-3 or TRBV12-4, the J gene TRBJ2-6, with a weak D call TRBD1 (5 bases). This CDR3 has 16 residues. V lost 4 bases to trimming and J lost 0 bases, with 10 bases between them. The CDR3, as DNA: TGTGCCAGCAGTTCCAGCGACAGCTCTGGGGCCAACGTCCTGACTTTC. Translating gives CASSSSDSSGANVLTF.

V gene TRBV20-1 combines with J gene TRBJ1-6; D may be TRBD1 (5 bases). Germline V gene lookup returns CDR1 DFQATT and CDR2 SNEGSKA (reference sequence). The CDR3 covers 15 residues. V lost 3 bases, J lost 4 bases, and 13 bases lay in between. The CDR3 DNA reads TGCAGTGCTAGCTTCAGGGCGACTTATAATTCACCCCTCCACTTT. Translated: CSASFRATYNSPLHF.

This rearrangement joins TRBV5-1 to TRBJ1-4; perhaps TRBD1 as D (5 bases). This CDR3 has 14 amino acids. Germline lookup yields CDR1 SGHRS and CDR2 YFSETQ. The V and J ends lost 4 bases and 9 bases respectively, with 16 bases between them. This chain's CDR3 is CASSVGHLKQKLFF. Written as DNA, the CDR3 is TGCGCCAGCAGCGTGGGGCATTTAAAACAAAAACTGTTTTTT.

The chain joins TRBV2 to TRBJ2-2; D is ambiguous. Germline-derived CDR1 and CDR2 are SNHLY and FYNNEI. The CDR3 covers 12 residues. Between the trimmed V and J ends, which lost 3 bases and 6 bases, there was a span of 5 bases. Written as DNA, the CDR3 is TGTGCCAGCAGTGACTCTGCCGGGGAGCTGTTTTTT. Translating it yields CASSDSAGELFF.

The chain joins TRBV4-1 to TRBJ2-5, with D possibly being TRBD1 or TRBD2 (5 bases each). The length of the CDR3 is 15 residues. Germline CDR1 is MGHRA and CDR2 is YSYEKL. The V end was cut by 0 bases, the J end by 0 bases, with 8 bases between. CDR3 bases: TGCGCCAGCAGCCAAGAGGGACCAAACCAAGAGACCCAGTACTTC. It codes for CASSQEGPNQETQYF.

The chain recombines TRBV14 with TRBJ2-4; D is unclear. Germline CDR1 SGHDN, CDR2 FVKESK. CDR3 length: 15 amino acids. Trimming removed 1 base from V and 0 bases from J, with 7 bases in between. The chain's CDR3 is CASSQVGVAKNIQYF. The CDR3 region has the DNA TGTGCCAGCAGCCAAGTAGGCGTAGCCAAAAACATTCAGTACTTC. The full variable domain, with the rest looked up from reference TRBV14 and TRBJ2-4, is EAGVTQFPSHSVIEKGQTVTLRCDPISGHDNLYWYRRVMGKEIKFLLHFVKESKQDESGMPNNRFLAERTGGTYSTLKVQPAELEDSGVYFCASSQVGVAKNIQYFGAGTRLSVL.

This clonotype has only a few counts. J is TRBJ1-5 and V is TRBV7-8; D gene uncertain. The CDR3 runs to 13 residues. Germline V gene lookup returns CDR1 SGHVS and CDR2 FQNEAQ. Trimming removed 8 bases at V and 5 bases at J, with 13 bases between. The CDR3 here is CASSQTDYQPQHF. The CDR3 DNA is TGTGCCAGCTCCCAGACTGATTATCAGCCCCAGCATTTT.

J is TRBJ2-5 and V is TRBV28, with 8 bases fitting TRBD2. V trimming: 4 bases; J trimming: 4 bases; junction bases outside the gene matches: 8. The CDR3 totals 15 residues. Germline assignment: CDR1 MDHEN and CDR2 SYDVKM. CDR3 sequence: CASSSGGGARETQYF. CDR3 coding DNA: TGTGCCAGCAGTTCCGGGGGGGGCGCGAGAGAGACCCAGTACTTC.

This clonotype was seen a few times. The chain links TRBV12-3 or TRBV12-4 to TRBJ2-4; 7 nucleotides match TRBD2. The CDR3 runs to 16 residues. Trimming cost V 6 bases and J 1 base; bases outside gene matches: 9. The CDR3 sequence is CASRMGRGSAKNIQYF. The CDR3 nucleotides are TGTGCCAGCAGGATGGGGCGGGGGTCGGCCAAAAACATTCAGTACTTC.

The genes are TRBV27 and TRBJ2-7; D may match TRBD1 or TRBD2 (5 bases each). Germline V CDR1 and CDR2: MNHEY, SMNVEV (reference sequence). The CDR3 is 14 residues long. The V end was cut by 2 bases, the J end by 6 bases, with 14 bases between. CDR3 DNA: TGTGCCAGCAGTTTAGCCCTGGGACGGGCCGAGCAGTACTTC. Amino acid sequence: CASSLALGRAEQYF.

The gene calls are TRBV27 and TRBJ2-5, with 10 bases fitting TRBD2. Germline V lookup: CDR1 MNHEY, CDR2 SMNVEV (reference sequence). V gave up 2 bases and J gave up 2 bases; unmatched junction bases: 8. This CDR3 contains 17 residues. CDR3 sequence reads: CASSLKLAGGPQETQYF. In nucleotides, the CDR3 is TGTGCCAGCAGTTTAAAGTTAGCGGGGGGCCCACAAGAGACCCAGTACTTC.